The 8 T cell receptor beta chains listed next were all sequenced from one sample in a study of shared clonotypes between healthy human individuals. Measured with immunoSEQ multiplex PCR; TCRdb has only the in-frame clones, and not every one. The data contain under 2.5 million clones, less than 95% of them singletons. Sequencing was carried out using naive CD4+ T cells from PBMCs. Subset: CD45RA+ positively selected. The receptors stem from a man between 18 and 35 years old in good health. Some clones in this sample may be carry-over from other donors' samples.

On this clone itself: The sample contains more than one DNA sequence encoding this CDR3. This chain uses TRBV6-5 with TRBJ2-7; TRBD1 might be the D (5 bases). This CDR3 spans 12 amino acids. Trimming took off 2 bases at V and 4 bases at J, with 6 bases between the two ends. Germline CDR1 is MNHEY and CDR2 is SVGAGI. CDR3 nucleotides: TGTGCCAGCAGTTACAGGGGTTACGAGCAGTACTTC. Its protein product is CASSYRGYEQYF.

This clone showed up just a few times. The gene calls are TRBV20-1 and TRBJ1-2; D gene unclear. The CDR3 has 11 amino acids. Trimming stripped 6 bases from V and 5 bases from J, with 10 bases between. CDR1 and CDR2 (germline): DFQATT, SNEGSKA (reference sequence). CDR3: CSAGYRYGYTF. The CDR3 region has the DNA TGCAGTGCGGGATATCGGTATGGCTACACCTTC.

Regarding this clone: The same CDR3 also results from other DNA sequences found in this sample. V usage is TRBV28 and J usage is TRBJ2-7, with unresolved D. With 1 base removed from V and 6 bases from J, the gap between germline ends came to 7 bases. This CDR3 is built from 12 residues. Germline V gene lookup returns CDR1 MDHEN and CDR2 SYDVKM. The CDR3 DNA follows: TGTGCCAGCAGTTTATTGGTGGGCGAGCAGTACTTC. Its translation: CASSLLVGEQYF.

This chain connects TRBV7-2 to TRBJ2-3, with 8 bases that match TRBD2. The CDR3 has 14 residues. After removal of 5 bases from V and 4 bases from J, the junction contained 5 bases not matched to a gene. Looked up from germline, CDR1 is SGHTA and CDR2 is FQGNSA. CDR3 amino acids: CASSTRTSSDTQYF. The CDR3 nucleotides read TGTGCCAGCAGCACCCGGACTAGCTCAGATACGCAGTATTTT.

The J gene is TRBJ2-1, the V gene TRBV9; D not resolved. V lost 4 bases and J lost 5, with 16 bases in between. The length of the CDR3 is 15 residues. Germline loops: CDR1 SGDLS, CDR2 YYNGEE. The CDR3 nucleotides are TGTGCCAGCAGCATAGCCTCGACTTACAACAATGAGCAGTTCTTC. The encoded protein is CASSIASTYNNEQFF.

The CDR3 is CASKTVNEQFF. The DNA of the CDR3 is TGTGCCAGCAAAACCGTCAATGAGCAGTTCTTC. The chain links TRBV2 to TRBJ2-1; no definite D call. V was shortened by 7 bases and J by 6 bases, with 7 bases between the two germline ends. CDR3 length: 11 amino acids. The germline gives CDR1 SNHLY, CDR2 FYNNEI.

This chain joins TRBV5-6 and TRBJ2-1, with 11 nucleotides matching TRBD2. In germline, CDR1 is SGHDT, CDR2 YYEEEE. The CDR3 sequence is 18 residues long. With 0 bases clipped from V and 7 bases from J, the junction kept 12 bases outside the gene matches. CDR3 amino acids: CASSLGPLAGVRMNEQFF. In DNA form, the CDR3 reads TGTGCCAGCAGCTTGGGCCCACTAGCGGGAGTCCGCATGAATGAGCAGTTCTTC.

This clone showed up just once. The gene calls are TRBV19 and TRBJ2-2; D possibly corresponds to TRBD1 (6 bases). V was cut by 4 bases and J by 0 bases, with 12 bases left in between. This CDR3 spans 16 amino acids. CDR1 is LNHDA, CDR2 SQIVND, per germline (reference sequence). The CDR3 protein is CASSTQGFANTGELFF. As DNA, the CDR3 is TGTGCCAGTAGTACACAGGGCTTCGCGAACACCGGGGAGCTGTTTTTT.